What follows are 2 T cell receptor beta chains derived from one specimen sequenced in a study of cytomegalovirus exposure and HLA in healthy donors. PCR used 60 Vbeta primers and 13 Jbeta primers. Using immunoSEQ multiplex PCR, the repertoire was profiled, and TCRdb retains in-frame clones only, with some absent. The data show about 120,000 clones, about 76% seen once. Material for sequencing was PBMCs. Receptors were obtained from a woman aged 40 to 50 in good health and CMV-seropositive.

In its sample, this clone was seen a few times. The gene calls are TRBV19 and TRBJ1-1; TRBD1 aligns across 7 bases. Germline lookup yields CDR1 LNHDA and CDR2 SQIVND (reference sequence). This CDR3 has 15 residues. J lost 0 bases, V lost 9 bases, and 10 bases had no gene match. CDR3 sequence (DNA): TGTGCCAGCCTAGCCATCGGGACAGTGAACACTGAAGCTTTCTTT. Its protein is CASLAIGTVNTEAFF.

This sequence joins TRBV2 and TRBJ1-5; TRBD1 aligns across 7 bases. This CDR3 is 16 amino acids long. CDR1 and CDR2 from the germline V gene are SNHLY and FYNNEI. V shed 11 bases and J 0 bases; nucleotides not matched to a gene: 13. CDR3 bases: TGTGCCTCTCAAGGGGACAGCACCTATAGCAATCAGCCCCAGCATTTT. Encoded protein: CASQGDSTYSNQPQHF.